The rows below give T cell receptor beta chains drawn from one sample of a study of coeliac disease. Clones were sequenced by immunoSEQ multiplex PCR, and TCRdb holds only the in-frame ones, with some missing. The sample comprises more than 6,000 clones, 60% to 70% of which are singletons, and around 4.5% rests with the top ten. The sample was lamina propria lymphocytes from the gut. Receptor source: a woman younger than 30 with active celiac disease. The CDR3 runs from the conserved cysteine through the conserved F or W. The order of the fields is CDR3 length, J gene, D gene, clone size, V gene, CDR3 protein, CDR3 DNA. The D gene is left open where the match is weak. Clone size is stated in some rows and not others, as once, few, many or a class when expanded.

CDR3 length: 12
J gene: TRBJ2-3
D gene: .
clone size: .
V gene: TRBV5-1
CDR3 protein: CASSSTGDTQYF
CDR3 DNA: TGCGCCAGCAGCTCCACCGGGGATACGCAGTATTTT

CDR3 length: 12
J gene: TRBJ2-5
D gene: .
clone size: .
V gene: TRBV7-9
CDR3 protein: CASSLVPNDSNF
CDR3 DNA: TGTGCCAGCAGCTTAGTCCCGAACGACTCGAACTTC

CDR3 length: 17
J gene: TRBJ2-7
D gene: .
clone size: medium-sized
V gene: TRBV28
CDR3 protein: CASSLLGGGRANYEQYF
CDR3 DNA: TGTGCCAGCAGTTTATTAGGGGGGGGCAGGGCAAACTACGAGCAGTACTTC

CDR3 length: 16
J gene: TRBJ1-2
D gene: .
clone size: .
V gene: TRBV19
CDR3 protein: CASSPDRRIGYYGYTF
CDR3 DNA: TGTGCCAGTAGCCCTGACAGGCGGATTGGATACTATGGCTACACCTTC

CDR3 length: 17
J gene: TRBJ1-4
D gene: .
clone size: .
V gene: TRBV5-3
CDR3 protein: CARSLEHRIATNEKLFF
CDR3 DNA: TGTGCCAGAAGCTTGGAACACAGAATTGCAACTAATGAAAAACTGTTTTTT

CDR3 length: 13
J gene: TRBJ2-7
D gene: .
clone size: .
V gene: TRBV27
CDR3 protein: CASRGEGPSEQYF
CDR3 DNA: TGTGCCAGCAGAGGGGAAGGGCCTTCCGAGCAGTACTTC

CDR3 length: 16
J gene: TRBJ2-7
D gene: TRBD1
clone size: .
V gene: TRBV19
CDR3 protein: CASSIDGVGQVKKQYF
CDR3 DNA: TGTGCCAGTAGTATAGATGGAGTAGGACAGGTTAAAAAGCAGTACTTC

CDR3 length: 15
J gene: TRBJ2-7
D gene: TRBD2
clone size: .
V gene: TRBV18
CDR3 protein: CASSPDAAGAYEQYF
CDR3 DNA: TGTGCCAGCTCCCCCGACGCGGCGGGGGCCTACGAGCAGTACTTC

CDR3 length: 13
J gene: TRBJ2-3
D gene: TRBD2
clone size: .
V gene: TRBV7-2
CDR3 protein: CASRGGSTDTQYF
CDR3 DNA: TGTGCCAGCCGCGGGGGGTCCACAGATACGCAGTATTTT

CDR3 length: 17
J gene: TRBJ1-1
D gene: .
clone size: .
V gene: TRBV25-1
CDR3 protein: CASSPLRGREGYSEAFF
CDR3 DNA: TGTGCCAGCAGTCCCCTGCGGGGCAGGGAAGGGTATTCGGAAGCTTTCTTT

CDR3 length: 16
J gene: TRBJ1-2
D gene: .
clone size: .
V gene: TRBV5-6
CDR3 protein: CASSFYAREFDYGYTF
CDR3 DNA: TGTGCCAGCAGCTTTTATGCCAGGGAATTCGACTATGGCTACACCTTC

CDR3 length: 14
J gene: TRBJ1-1
D gene: .
clone size: .
V gene: TRBV7-9
CDR3 protein: CASSLSNRLTEAFF
CDR3 DNA: TGTGCCAGCAGCTTATCTAACAGGCTGACTGAAGCTTTCTTT

CDR3 length: 16
J gene: TRBJ2-3
D gene: TRBD2
clone size: .
V gene: TRBV5-1
CDR3 protein: CASTLGGGGDSDTQYF
CDR3 DNA: TGCGCCAGCACCCTGGGGGGCGGGGGGGATTCGGATACGCAGTATTTT

CDR3 length: 15
J gene: TRBJ2-3
D gene: .
clone size: few
V gene: TRBV19
CDR3 protein: CASSIDRLGADTQYF
CDR3 DNA: TGTGCCAGTAGTATAGATCGACTAGGGGCAGATACGCAGTATTTT

CDR3 length: 14
J gene: TRBJ2-1
D gene: TRBD2
clone size: .
V gene: TRBV11-2
CDR3 protein: CASSAGLAGGEQFF
CDR3 DNA: TGTGCCAGCAGCGCGGGACTAGCGGGGGGCGAGCAGTTCTTC

CDR3 length: 15
J gene: TRBJ1-4
D gene: .
clone size: .
V gene: TRBV5-4
CDR3 protein: CASSAGGVTREKLFF
CDR3 DNA: TGTGCCAGCAGCGCGGGGGGGGTAACGAGAGAAAAACTGTTTTTT

CDR3 length: 15
J gene: TRBJ2-7
D gene: TRBD2
clone size: .
V gene: TRBV29-1
CDR3 protein: CSVEVGVAGVLEQYF
CDR3 DNA: TGCAGCGTTGAAGTAGGGGTAGCGGGAGTCCTCGAGCAGTACTTC

CDR3 length: 14
J gene: TRBJ2-7
D gene: .
clone size: few
V gene: TRBV18
CDR3 protein: CASSPVPGSYEQYF
CDR3 DNA: TGTGCCAGCTCACCCGTACCAGGGTCCTACGAGCAGTACTTC

CDR3 length: 16
J gene: TRBJ2-1
D gene: TRBD2
clone size: .
V gene: TRBV5-1
CDR3 protein: CASSLDSGGDYNEQFF
CDR3 DNA: TGCGCCAGCAGCTTGGATAGCGGGGGAGATTACAATGAGCAGTTCTTC

CDR3 length: 14
J gene: TRBJ1-3
D gene: .
clone size: .
V gene: TRBV10-3
CDR3 protein: CAISDREPLNTIYF
CDR3 DNA: TGTGCCATCAGTGATCGAGAACCGTTAAACACCATATATTTT

CDR3 length: 15
J gene: TRBJ2-1
D gene: TRBD2
clone size: .
V gene: TRBV27
CDR3 protein: CASSPRGGEGNEQFF
CDR3 DNA: TGTGCCAGCAGTCCTCGCGGCGGGGAGGGGAATGAGCAGTTCTTC

CDR3 length: 18
J gene: TRBJ2-7
D gene: TRBD2
clone size: .
V gene: TRBV4-2
CDR3 protein: CASSQARIAGVNSYEQYF
CDR3 DNA: TGTGCCAGCAGCCAAGCTAGGATAGCGGGAGTAAACTCCTACGAGCAGTACTTC

CDR3 length: 12
J gene: TRBJ2-5
D gene: .
clone size: .
V gene: TRBV7-9
CDR3 protein: CASSDSQETQYF
CDR3 DNA: TGTGCCAGCAGCGACAGCCAAGAGACCCAGTACTTC

CDR3 length: 15
J gene: TRBJ1-4
D gene: TRBD1
clone size: few
V gene: TRBV6-1
CDR3 protein: CASSVSPGQGEKLFF
CDR3 DNA: TGTGCCAGCAGTGTCTCCCCGGGACAGGGGGAAAAACTGTTTTTT

CDR3 length: 13
J gene: TRBJ1-1
D gene: .
clone size: .
V gene: TRBV6-1
CDR3 protein: CASQPGGDTEAFF
CDR3 DNA: TGTGCCAGCCAGCCCGGGGGGGACACTGAAGCTTTCTTT

CDR3 length: 16
J gene: TRBJ2-1
D gene: .
clone size: .
V gene: TRBV7-9
CDR3 protein: CASTPLGGQGGNEQFF
CDR3 DNA: TGTGCCAGCACCCCTTTAGGGGGGCAGGGGGGTAATGAGCAGTTCTTC

CDR3 length: 15
J gene: TRBJ1-5
D gene: .
clone size: .
V gene: TRBV10-2
CDR3 protein: CASSEYSGLNQPQHF
CDR3 DNA: TGCGCCAGCAGTGAATATTCGGGTTTGAATCAGCCCCAGCATTTT

CDR3 length: 14
J gene: TRBJ1-2
D gene: TRBD1
clone size: few
V gene: TRBV29-1
CDR3 protein: CSVEEGTGAYGYTF
CDR3 DNA: TGCAGCGTTGAAGAGGGGACAGGGGCCTATGGCTACACCTTC

CDR3 length: 16
J gene: TRBJ2-7
D gene: TRBD1
clone size: .
V gene: TRBV15
CDR3 protein: CATSRVPTGIPYEQYF
CDR3 DNA: TGTGCCACCAGCAGAGTCCCGACAGGGATTCCCTACGAGCAGTACTTC

CDR3 length: 15
J gene: TRBJ2-5
D gene: TRBD1
clone size: .
V gene: TRBV6-1
CDR3 protein: CASSERWDSFGTQYF
CDR3 DNA: TGTGCCAGCAGTGAGCGCTGGGACAGCTTCGGGACCCAGTACTTC

CDR3 length: 16
J gene: TRBJ2-7
D gene: TRBD2
clone size: .
V gene: TRBV5-4
CDR3 protein: CASSKTGASGVYEQYF
CDR3 DNA: TGTGCCAGCAGCAAAACCGGGGCTAGCGGGGTTTACGAGCAGTACTTC

CDR3 length: 15
J gene: TRBJ2-1
D gene: TRBD1
clone size: few
V gene: TRBV6-5
CDR3 protein: CASREPGQALRGQFF
CDR3 DNA: TGTGCCAGCAGGGAACCGGGACAGGCCCTCCGGGGGCAGTTCTTC

CDR3 length: 12
J gene: TRBJ2-1
D gene: .
clone size: .
V gene: TRBV6-1
CDR3 protein: CASQITGREQFF
CDR3 DNA: TGTGCTTCCCAGATCACAGGGAGAGAGCAGTTCTTC

CDR3 length: 19
J gene: TRBJ1-5
D gene: TRBD1
clone size: .
V gene: TRBV15
CDR3 protein: CATSRDLGTVDTSNQPQHF
CDR3 DNA: TGTGCCACCAGCAGAGATCTCGGGACAGTGGATACTAGCAATCAGCCCCAGCATTTT

CDR3 length: 14
J gene: TRBJ2-6
D gene: .
clone size: .
V gene: TRBV5-4
CDR3 protein: CASSVQSGANVLTF
CDR3 DNA: TGTGCCAGCAGCGTACAGTCTGGGGCCAACGTCCTGACTTTC

CDR3 length: 15
J gene: TRBJ1-6
D gene: .
clone size: .
V gene: TRBV5-4
CDR3 protein: CASSWGVAVNSPLHF
CDR3 DNA: TGTGCCAGCAGCTGGGGAGTGGCCGTTAATTCACCCCTCCACTTT

CDR3 length: 15
J gene: TRBJ2-7
D gene: .
clone size: few
V gene: TRBV5-1
CDR3 protein: CASSPTMTDTYEQYF
CDR3 DNA: TGCGCCAGCAGCCCAACTATGACTGATACCTACGAGCAGTACTTC

CDR3 length: 18
J gene: TRBJ1-3
D gene: TRBD1
clone size: once
V gene: TRBV4-1
CDR3 protein: CASSKALGQERLGNTIYF
CDR3 DNA: TGCGCCAGCAGCAAGGCCCTCGGACAGGAGAGGCTTGGAAACACCATATATTTT

CDR3 length: 17
J gene: TRBJ1-1
D gene: .
clone size: .
V gene: TRBV27
CDR3 protein: CASSSDDSPRSGTEAFF
CDR3 DNA: TGTGCCAGCAGTTCCGATGACAGTCCTCGGTCGGGCACTGAAGCTTTCTTT

CDR3 length: 12
J gene: TRBJ2-7
D gene: .
clone size: few
V gene: TRBV5-1
CDR3 protein: CASSPSSYEQYF
CDR3 DNA: TGCGCCAGCAGCCCGTCCTCCTACGAGCAGTACTTC

CDR3 length: 14
J gene: TRBJ2-7
D gene: TRBD1
clone size: .
V gene: TRBV7-2
CDR3 protein: CASSLVQGPYEQYF
CDR3 DNA: TGTGCCAGCAGCTTAGTACAGGGGCCCTACGAGCAGTACTTC

CDR3 length: 13
J gene: TRBJ1-1
D gene: .
clone size: .
V gene: TRBV2
CDR3 protein: CASRLQGNTEAFF
CDR3 DNA: TGTGCCAGCAGATTACAGGGCAACACTGAAGCTTTCTTT

CDR3 length: 16
J gene: TRBJ1-2
D gene: .
clone size: .
V gene: TRBV7-2
CDR3 protein: CASSLLVDTPNYGYTF
CDR3 DNA: TGTGCCAGCAGCTTACTCGTCGACACCCCAAACTATGGCTACACCTTC

CDR3 length: 12
J gene: TRBJ1-1
D gene: TRBD1
clone size: once
V gene: TRBV2
CDR3 protein: CASRQGATEAFF
CDR3 DNA: TGTGCCAGCAGACAGGGGGCAACTGAAGCTTTCTTT

CDR3 length: 15
J gene: TRBJ1-5
D gene: TRBD1
clone size: .
V gene: TRBV2
CDR3 protein: CASNSDRGGNQPQHF
CDR3 DNA: TGTGCCAGCAATTCGGACAGGGGAGGCAATCAGCCCCAGCATTTT

CDR3 length: 17
J gene: TRBJ2-1
D gene: TRBD2
clone size: .
V gene: TRBV10-2
CDR3 protein: CASSEFNGGRASNEQFF
CDR3 DNA: TGCGCCAGCAGTGAGTTCAATGGCGGGAGGGCCTCCAATGAGCAGTTCTTC

CDR3 length: 16
J gene: TRBJ1-2
D gene: .
clone size: .
V gene: TRBV5-6
CDR3 protein: CASSSNLQGGYYGYTF
CDR3 DNA: TGTGCCAGCAGCTCGAATCTCCAGGGAGGATACTATGGCTACACCTTC

CDR3 length: 14
J gene: TRBJ1-5
D gene: TRBD1
clone size: once
V gene: TRBV6-1
CDR3 protein: CASKGGPLNQPQHF
CDR3 DNA: TGTGCCAGCAAAGGGGGCCCCCTAAATCAGCCCCAGCATTTT

CDR3 length: 13
J gene: TRBJ2-7
D gene: TRBD1
clone size: .
V gene: TRBV5-1
CDR3 protein: CASSSTGLHEQYF
CDR3 DNA: TGCGCCAGCAGCTCGACAGGGTTGCACGAGCAGTACTTC

CDR3 length: 14
J gene: TRBJ2-3
D gene: .
clone size: .
V gene: TRBV10-1
CDR3 protein: CASSEQRVTDTQYF
CDR3 DNA: TGCGCCAGCAGTGAGCAGAGGGTTACAGATACGCAGTATTTT

CDR3 length: 14
J gene: TRBJ1-5
D gene: .
clone size: few
V gene: TRBV2
CDR3 protein: CASKGGRGNQPQHF
CDR3 DNA: TGTGCCAGCAAGGGGGGGAGAGGGAATCAGCCCCAGCATTTT